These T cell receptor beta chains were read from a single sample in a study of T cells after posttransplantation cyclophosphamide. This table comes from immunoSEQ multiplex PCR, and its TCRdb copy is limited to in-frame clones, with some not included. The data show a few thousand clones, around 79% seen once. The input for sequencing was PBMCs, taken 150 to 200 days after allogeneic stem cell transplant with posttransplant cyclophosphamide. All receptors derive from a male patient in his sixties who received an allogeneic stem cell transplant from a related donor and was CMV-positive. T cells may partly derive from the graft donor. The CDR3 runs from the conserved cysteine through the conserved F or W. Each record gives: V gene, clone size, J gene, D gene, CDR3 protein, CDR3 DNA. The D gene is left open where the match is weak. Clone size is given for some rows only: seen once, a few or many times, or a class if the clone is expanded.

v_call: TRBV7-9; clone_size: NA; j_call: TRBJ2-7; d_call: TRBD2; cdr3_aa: CASSSGTSGFDEQYF; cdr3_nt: TGTGCCAGCAGCTCCGGGACTAGCGGGTTTGACGAGCAGTACTTC
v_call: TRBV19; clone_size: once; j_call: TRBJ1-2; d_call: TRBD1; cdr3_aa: CASSMRPRTGGRGYTF; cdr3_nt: TGTGCCAGTAGTATGAGGCCCCGAACAGGGGGCCGTGGCTACACCTTC
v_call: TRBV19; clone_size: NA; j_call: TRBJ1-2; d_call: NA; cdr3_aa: CASSIDRNYGYTF; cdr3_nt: TGTGCCAGTAGTATAGACAGAAACTATGGCTACACCTTC
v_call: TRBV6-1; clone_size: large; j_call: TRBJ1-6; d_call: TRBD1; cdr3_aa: CASTATGDNSPLHF; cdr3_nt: TGTGCCAGCACGGCGACAGGGGATAATTCACCCCTCCACTTT
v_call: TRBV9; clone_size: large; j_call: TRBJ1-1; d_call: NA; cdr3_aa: CASSVAGLNTEAFF; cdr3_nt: TGTGCCAGCAGCGTAGCAGGGCTGAACACTGAAGCTTTCTTT
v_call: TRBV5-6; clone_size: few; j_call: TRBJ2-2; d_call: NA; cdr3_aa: CASSLWGLTGRRTGELFF; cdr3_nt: TGTGCCAGCAGCTTGTGGGGGCTGACAGGACGACGGACCGGGGAGCTGTTTTTT
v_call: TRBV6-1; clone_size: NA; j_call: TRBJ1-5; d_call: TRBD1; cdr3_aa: CASSPTGTGYQPQHF; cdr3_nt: TGTGCCAGCAGTCCCACCGGGACAGGGTATCAGCCCCAGCATTTT
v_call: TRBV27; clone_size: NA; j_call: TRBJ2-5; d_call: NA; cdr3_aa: CASSPPGQFWTTQYF; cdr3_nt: TGTGCCAGCAGTCCGCCCGGACAGTTTTGGACAACCCAGTACTTC
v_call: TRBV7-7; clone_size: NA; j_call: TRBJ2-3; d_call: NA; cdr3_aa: CASSPRDTGLTDTQYF; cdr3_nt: TGTGCTAGCAGCCCCCGTGACACAGGGCTCACAGATACGCAGTATTTT
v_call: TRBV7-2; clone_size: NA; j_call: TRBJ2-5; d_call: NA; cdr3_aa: CASSLSRGGETQYF; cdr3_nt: TGTGCCAGCAGCTTATCTAGAGGAGGGGAGACCCAGTACTTC
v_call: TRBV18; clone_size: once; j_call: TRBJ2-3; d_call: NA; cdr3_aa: CASSPGEGSADTQYF; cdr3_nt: TGTGCCAGCTCACCAGGAGAGGGTTCGGCAGATACGCAGTATTTT
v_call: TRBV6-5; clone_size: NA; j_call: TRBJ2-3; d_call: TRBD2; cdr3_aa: CASSYLSGRATDTQYF; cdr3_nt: TGTGCCAGCAGTTACCTGAGCGGGAGGGCCACAGATACGCAGTATTTT
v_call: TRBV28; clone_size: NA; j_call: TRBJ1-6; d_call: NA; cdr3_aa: CASSLHRGESPLHF; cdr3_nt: TGTGCCAGCAGTTTACACCGGGGGGAGTCACCCCTCCACTTT
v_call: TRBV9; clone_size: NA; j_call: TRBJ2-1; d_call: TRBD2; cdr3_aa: CASSVGGRGYNEQFF; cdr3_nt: TGTGCCAGCAGCGTAGGCGGGAGGGGGTACAATGAGCAGTTCTTC
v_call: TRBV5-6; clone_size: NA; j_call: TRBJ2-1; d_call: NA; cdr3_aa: CASSFGDEQFF; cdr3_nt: TGTGCCAGCAGCTTCGGGGATGAGCAGTTCTTC
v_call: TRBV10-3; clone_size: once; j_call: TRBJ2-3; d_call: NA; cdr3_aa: CAISDGGPTDTQYF; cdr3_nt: TGTGCCATCAGTGACGGGGGGCCTACAGATACGCAGTATTTT
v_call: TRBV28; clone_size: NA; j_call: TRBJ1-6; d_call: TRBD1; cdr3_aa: CASSPIQGAPHNSPLHF; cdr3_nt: TGTGCCAGCAGTCCCATACAGGGGGCGCCCCATAATTCCCCCCTCCACTTT
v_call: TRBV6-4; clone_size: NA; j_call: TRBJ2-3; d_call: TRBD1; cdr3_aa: CASSESGGRDTQYF; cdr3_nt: TGTGCCAGCAGTGAATCAGGGGGTCGGGATACGCAGTATTTT
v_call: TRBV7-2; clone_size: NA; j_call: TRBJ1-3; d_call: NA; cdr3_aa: CASSPKVGNTIYF; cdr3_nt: TGTGCCAGCAGCCCTAAAGTGGGAAACACCATATATTTT
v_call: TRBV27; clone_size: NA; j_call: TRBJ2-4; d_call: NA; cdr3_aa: CASSPRGGRVSNIQYF; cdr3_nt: TGTGCCAGCAGTCCCCGAGGGGGGAGGGTTTCGAACATTCAGTACTTC
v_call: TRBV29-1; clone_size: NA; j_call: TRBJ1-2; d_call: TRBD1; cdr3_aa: CSVGQGDGYTF; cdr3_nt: TGCAGCGTTGGACAGGGAGATGGCTACACCTTC
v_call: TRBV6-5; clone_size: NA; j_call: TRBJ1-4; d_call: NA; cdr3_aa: CASSYDGSNEKLFF; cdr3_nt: TGTGCCAGCAGTTACGACGGGAGTAATGAAAAACTGTTTTTT
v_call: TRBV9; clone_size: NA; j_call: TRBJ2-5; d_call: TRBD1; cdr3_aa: CASSVGRGYQETQYF; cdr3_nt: TGTGCCAGCAGCGTGGGCAGGGGGTACCAAGAGACCCAGTACTTC
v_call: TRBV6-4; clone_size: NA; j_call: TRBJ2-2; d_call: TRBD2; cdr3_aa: CASSETSGGPNTGELFF; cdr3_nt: TGTGCCAGCAGTGAAACTAGCGGGGGGCCGAACACCGGGGAGCTGTTTTTT
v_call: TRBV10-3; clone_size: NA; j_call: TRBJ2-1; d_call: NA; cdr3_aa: CAISVGGSYNEQFF; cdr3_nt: TGTGCCATCAGTGTGGGGGGCTCCTACAATGAGCAGTTCTTC
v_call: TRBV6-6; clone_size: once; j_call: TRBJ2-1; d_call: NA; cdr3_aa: CASSLEGGYNEQFF; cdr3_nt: TGTGCCAGCAGCCTAGAGGGGGGGTACAATGAGCAGTTCTTC
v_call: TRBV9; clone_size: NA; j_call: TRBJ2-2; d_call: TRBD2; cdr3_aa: CASRGRVDTGELFF; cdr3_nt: TGTGCCAGCAGGGGGAGGGTGGACACCGGGGAGCTGTTTTTT
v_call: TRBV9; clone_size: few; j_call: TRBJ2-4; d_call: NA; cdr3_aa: CASSVGPSVVNIQYF; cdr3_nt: TGTGCCAGCAGCGTAGGGCCTAGCGTAGTAAACATTCAGTACTTC
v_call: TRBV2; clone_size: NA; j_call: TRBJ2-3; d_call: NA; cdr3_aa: CASSDWGSLTDTQYF; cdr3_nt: TGTGCCAGCAGTGACTGGGGCTCACTTACAGATACGCAGTATTTT
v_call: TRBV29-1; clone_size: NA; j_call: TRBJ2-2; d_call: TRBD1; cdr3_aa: CSDRQGLTGELFF; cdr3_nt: TGCAGCGATCGACAGGGGCTCACCGGGGAGCTGTTTTTT
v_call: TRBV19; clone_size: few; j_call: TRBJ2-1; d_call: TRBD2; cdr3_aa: CASSTTPGGRDEQFF; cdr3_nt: TGTGCCAGTAGTACTACCCCGGGGGGGCGGGATGAGCAGTTCTTC
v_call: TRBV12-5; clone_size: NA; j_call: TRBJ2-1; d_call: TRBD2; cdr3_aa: CASGMSGGAVEQFF; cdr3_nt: TGTGCTAGTGGTATGAGCGGGGGGGCCGTTGAGCAGTTCTTC
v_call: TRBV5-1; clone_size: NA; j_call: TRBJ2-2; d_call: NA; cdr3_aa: CASSRGGWELFF; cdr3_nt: TGCGCCAGCAGCCGAGGGGGATGGGAGCTGTTTTTT
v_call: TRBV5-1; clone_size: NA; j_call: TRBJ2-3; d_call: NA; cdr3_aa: CASSLTTTDTQYF; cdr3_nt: TGCGCCAGCAGCCTGACTACCACAGATACGCAGTATTTT
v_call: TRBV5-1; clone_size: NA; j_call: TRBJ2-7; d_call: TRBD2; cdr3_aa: CASGADAGLAGGEQYF; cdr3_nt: TGCGCCAGCGGGGCGGATGCAGGACTAGCGGGAGGCGAGCAGTACTTC
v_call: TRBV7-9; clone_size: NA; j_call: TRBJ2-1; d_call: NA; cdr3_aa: CASSLNSDEQFF; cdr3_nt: TGTGCCAGCAGCTTAAATTCCGATGAGCAGTTCTTC
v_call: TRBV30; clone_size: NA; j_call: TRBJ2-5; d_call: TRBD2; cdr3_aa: CAWRPSGNPWDQETQYF; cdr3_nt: TGTGCCTGGAGACCTAGCGGGAATCCCTGGGACCAAGAGACCCAGTACTTC
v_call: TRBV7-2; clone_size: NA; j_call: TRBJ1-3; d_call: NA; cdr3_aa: CASSLAGTQGSGNTIYF; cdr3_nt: TGTGCCAGCAGCTTAGCGGGTACGCAGGGCTCTGGAAACACCATATATTTT
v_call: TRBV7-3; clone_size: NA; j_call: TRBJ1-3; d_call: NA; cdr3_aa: CASSLTSRSGNTIYF; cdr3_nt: TGTGCCAGCAGCTTAACCAGTCGCTCTGGAAACACCATATATTTT
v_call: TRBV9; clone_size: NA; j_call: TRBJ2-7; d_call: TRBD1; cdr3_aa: CASSLESGQVPTGEQYF; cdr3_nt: TGTGCCAGCAGCCTAGAATCCGGACAGGTACCTACGGGAGAGCAGTACTTC
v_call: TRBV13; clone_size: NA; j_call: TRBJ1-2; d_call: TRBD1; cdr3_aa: CASSLRQGLSYGYTF; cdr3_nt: TGTGCCAGCAGCTTGAGACAGGGCCTAAGCTATGGCTACACCTTC
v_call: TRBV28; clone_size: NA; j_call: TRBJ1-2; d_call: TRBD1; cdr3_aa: CASSPHLIQGNYGYTF; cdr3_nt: TGTGCCAGCAGTCCCCACCTAATACAGGGGAACTATGGCTACACCTTC
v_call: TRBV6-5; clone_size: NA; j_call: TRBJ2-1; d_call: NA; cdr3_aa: CASSSWGDEQFF; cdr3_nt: TGTGCCAGCAGTTCCTGGGGGGATGAGCAGTTCTTC
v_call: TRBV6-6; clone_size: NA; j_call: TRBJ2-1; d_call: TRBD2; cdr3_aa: CASSITGTSGYNEQFF; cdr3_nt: TGTGCCAGCAGTATCACCGGGACTAGCGGTTACAATGAGCAGTTCTTC
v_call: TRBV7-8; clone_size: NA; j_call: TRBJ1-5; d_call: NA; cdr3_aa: CASSLEGKGDQPQHF; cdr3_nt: TGTGCCAGCAGCTTAGAGGGCAAAGGGGATCAGCCCCAGCATTTT
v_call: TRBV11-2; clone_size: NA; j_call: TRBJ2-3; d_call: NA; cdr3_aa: CASSFELSPTDTQYF; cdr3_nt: TGTGCCAGCAGCTTCGAGCTGTCCCCCACAGATACGCAGTATTTT
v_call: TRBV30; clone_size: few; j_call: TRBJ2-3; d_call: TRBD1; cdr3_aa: CAWTPLGQGTDTQYF; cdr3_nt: TGTGCCTGGACCCCGCTAGGACAGGGGACAGATACGCAGTATTTT
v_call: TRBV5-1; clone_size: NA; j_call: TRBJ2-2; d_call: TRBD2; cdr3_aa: CASSTTSGAMNTGELFF; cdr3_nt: TGCGCCAGCAGCACGACTAGCGGGGCCATGAACACCGGGGAGCTGTTTTTT
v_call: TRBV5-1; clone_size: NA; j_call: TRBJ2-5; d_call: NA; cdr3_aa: CASSLGQGSYETQYF; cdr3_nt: TGCGCCAGCAGCTTGGGTCAGGGGTCGTATGAGACCCAGTACTTC
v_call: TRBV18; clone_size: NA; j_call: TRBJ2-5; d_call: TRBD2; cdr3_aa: CASSPGTRKETQYF; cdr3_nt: TGTGCCAGCTCACCCGGGACTAGAAAAGAGACCCAGTACTTC
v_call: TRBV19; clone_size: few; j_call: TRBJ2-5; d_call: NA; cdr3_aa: CASSTTTRETQYF; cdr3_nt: TGTGCCAGTAGTACCACAACTAGAGAGACCCAGTACTTC
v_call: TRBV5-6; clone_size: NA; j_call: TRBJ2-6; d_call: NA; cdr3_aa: CATSGAGANVLTF; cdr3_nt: TGTGCCACTTCAGGGGCTGGGGCCAACGTCCTGACTTTC
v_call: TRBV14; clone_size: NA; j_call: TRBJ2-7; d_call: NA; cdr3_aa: CASSQVDTWYLDTYEQYF; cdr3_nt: TGTGCCAGCAGCCAAGTCGATACTTGGTACCTAGATACTTACGAGCAGTACTTC
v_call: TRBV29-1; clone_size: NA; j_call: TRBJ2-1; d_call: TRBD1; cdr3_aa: CSVDLTGLYNEQFF; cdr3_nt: TGCAGCGTTGACTTGACAGGGCTCTACAATGAGCAGTTCTTC